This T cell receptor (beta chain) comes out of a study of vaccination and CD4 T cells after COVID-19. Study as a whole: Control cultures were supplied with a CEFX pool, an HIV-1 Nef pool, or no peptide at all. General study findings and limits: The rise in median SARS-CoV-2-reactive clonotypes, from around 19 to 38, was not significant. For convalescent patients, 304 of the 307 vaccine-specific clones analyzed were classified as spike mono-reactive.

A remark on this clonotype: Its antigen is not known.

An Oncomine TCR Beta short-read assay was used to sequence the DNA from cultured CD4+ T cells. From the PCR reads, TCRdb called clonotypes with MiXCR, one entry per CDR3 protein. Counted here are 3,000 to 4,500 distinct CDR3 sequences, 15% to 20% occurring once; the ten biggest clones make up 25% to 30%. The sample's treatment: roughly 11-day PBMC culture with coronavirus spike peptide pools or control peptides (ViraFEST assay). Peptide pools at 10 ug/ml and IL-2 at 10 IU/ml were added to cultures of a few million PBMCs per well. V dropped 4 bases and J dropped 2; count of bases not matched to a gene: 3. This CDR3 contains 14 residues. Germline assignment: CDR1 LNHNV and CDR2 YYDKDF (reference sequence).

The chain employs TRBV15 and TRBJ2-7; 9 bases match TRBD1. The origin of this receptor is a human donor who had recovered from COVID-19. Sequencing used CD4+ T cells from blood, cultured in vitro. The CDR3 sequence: CATSKDRGPYEQYF. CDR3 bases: TGTGCCACCAGCAAGGACAGGGGACCCTACGAGCAGTACTTC.